The T cell receptor (beta chain) described here comes from a study of T cells in lung cancer brain metastases. The CDR3 extends over 13 amino acids. V was pared by 6 bases and J by 14 bases, with 11 bases of the junction left unmatched. Germline CDR1 SNHLY, CDR2 FYNNEI. Clones were read by immunoSEQ multiplex PCR, and TCRdb kept only the in-frame ones, dropping some. The sample lists 3,800 or so clones; about nine tenths were seen once. The clonotype comes from a woman in her forties or fifties with non-small cell lung cancer. Sequenced material: tumor tissue from the primary lung tumor. The chain joins TRBV2 to TRBJ1-4, with 8 bases that match TRBD1. CDR3 protein: CASRGRGPGELFF. CDR3 DNA: TGTGCCAGCAGGGGCAGGGGGCCCGGCGAGCTGTTTTTT.